The 15 T cell receptor beta chains below were found in one sample sequenced in a study of human T cells and chemical hapten exposure. Time point meaning: pre-sensitization, week 0. The treatment: therapeutic diphenylcyclopropenone sensitization with weekly scalp DPC. TCRdb analysed the RACE reads with MiXCR anew, one entry per CDR3 protein. The sample has 250,000 or so distinct CDR3 sequences; approximately 8% are singletons. This sample comprised whole blood, obtained in connection with sensitization to the hapten diphenylcyclopropenone (DPC). The receptors here all came from a man aged 18 to 35 with alopecia areata. Some clones in this sample may be carry-over from other donors' samples.

This clonotype turned up a few times. The chain recombines TRBV9 with TRBJ1-5; D is unclear. The germline V gene encodes CDR1 SGDLS and CDR2 YYNGEE. The CDR3 is 15 residues long. The V gene lost 1 base and the J gene lost 0 bases, with 8 bases spanning the gap. CDR3 in amino acids: CASSVYGNSNQPQHF. The CDR3 nucleotides are TGTGCCAGCAGCGTATACGGCAATAGCAATCAGCCCCAGCATTTT. The full variable domain, with the rest looked up from reference TRBV9 and TRBJ1-5, is DSGVTQTPKHLITATGQRVTLRCSPRSGDLSVYWYQQSLDQGLQFLIQYYNGEERAKGNILERFSAQQFPDLHSELNLSSLELGDSALYFCASSVYGNSNQPQHFGDGTRLSIL.

The chain combines TRBV5-1 with TRBJ1-5; 8 bases fit TRBD1. This CDR3 spans 15 amino acids. CDR1 and CDR2 from the germline V gene are SGHRS and YFSETQ. J was trimmed by 4 bases and V by 4 bases; bases with no gene match: 7. Written as DNA, the CDR3 is TGCGCCAGCAGCCTGGCGGGACAGGAGAATCAGCCCCAGCATTTT. It translates to CASSLAGQENQPQHF.

This clonotype was found a few times. The rearrangement links TRBV2 to TRBJ1-4, with D maybe TRBD1 (5 bases). The CDR3 runs to 15 residues. Trimming cost V 3 bases and J 8 bases, with 16 bases left between them. Germline CDR1 reads SNHLY; CDR2 reads FYNNEI. For the CDR3, the DNA is TGTGCCAGCAGTGACACAACGGGGACGAGGGAAAAACTGTTTTTT. It is translated as CASSDTTGTREKLFF.

This clonotype appeared many times. This chain uses TRBV4-3 with TRBJ2-2; 9 bases fit TRBD1. Trimming took 0 bases from V and 2 from J; bases not matched to a gene: 7. The germline V gene encodes CDR1 LGHNA and CDR2 YSLEER. The length of the CDR3 is 18 residues. CDR3 region: CASSQDWAQGANTGELFF. The CDR3 region has the DNA TGCGCCAGCAGCCAAGACTGGGCACAGGGGGCCAACACCGGGGAGCTGTTTTTT.

This clonotype was counted many times. The chain recombines TRBV7-2 with TRBJ2-2; D unresolved. The V end lost 1 base, the J end lost 0 bases, and 9 bases lay between the germline ends. The CDR3 covers 16 residues. CDR1 is SGHTA and CDR2 is FQGNSA in the germline V gene. The DNA for the CDR3 is TGTGCCAGCAGCTTAGGTCCGATAACGAACACCGGGGAGCTGTTTTTT. The encoded protein is CASSLGPITNTGELFF.

This clonotype has a handful of counts. DNA of the CDR3: TGTGCCAGCAGCTACAGGCCCGAAACGGAAAAACTGTTTTTT. Translating it yields CASSYRPETEKLFF. The chain has TRBV11-2 and TRBJ1-4; a weak D match, TRBD1 (5 bases). This CDR3 region has 14 residues. Trimming shortened V by 4 bases and J by 8 bases, and 14 bases separated the two germline ends. CDR1 is SGHAT and CDR2 is FQNNGV in the germline V gene.

In its sample, this clonotype was seen a few times. The rearrangement uses TRBV4-1 and TRBJ1-6; D gene uncertain. This CDR3 region has 15 residues. The V end lost 1 base, the J end lost 8 bases, and 12 bases lay between the germline ends. CDR1 is MGHRA, CDR2 YSYEKL, per germline. CDR3 loop: CASSQVYSAYSPLHF. The CDR3 coding sequence is TGCGCCAGCAGCCAAGTCTATAGCGCCTATTCACCCCTCCACTTT.

The rearrangement uses TRBV7-2 and TRBJ2-1; 12 nucleotides agree with TRBD2. From germline, CDR1 is SGHTA and CDR2 FQGNSA. The CDR3 contains 15 residues. After removal of 3 bases from V and 9 bases from J, the junction contained 6 bases not matched to a gene. CDR3 sequence: CASSFLAGGPPEQFF. The CDR3 DNA is TGTGCCAGCAGCTTCCTAGCGGGGGGGCCTCCTGAGCAGTTCTTC.

This clonotype was counted only a few times. This rearrangement joins TRBV5-1 to TRBJ2-1; D possibly uses TRBD1 or TRBD2 (6 bases each). CDR1 is SGHRS, CDR2 YFSETQ, per germline. The CDR3 extends over 16 amino acids. Trimming pared 7 bases from V and 1 base from J, leaving 18 bases between. The CDR3 nucleotides read TGCGCCAGCGGATCTGCGGGACACAAGTCCTACAATGAGCAGTTCTTC. Its translation: CASGSAGHKSYNEQFF.

The chain is built from TRBV5-5 and TRBJ1-5; TRBD1 matches 7 bases. The CDR3 consists of 16 residues. Looked up from germline, CDR1 is SGHKS and CDR2 is YYEKEE (reference sequence). Trimming removed 4 bases from V and 4 bases from J; junction bases left unmatched: 11. The CDR3 loop reads CASSDGWTGLNQPQHF. DNA of the CDR3: TGTGCCAGCAGCGACGGATGGACAGGCCTTAATCAGCCCCAGCATTTT.

This clonotype showed up just a few times. This sequence joins TRBV4-1 and TRBJ2-5; D is ambiguous. Looked up from germline, CDR1 is MGHRA and CDR2 is YSYEKL. Trimming stripped 0 bases from V and 2 bases from J, with 7 bases between. The CDR3 is 14 residues long. CDR3 bases: TGCGCCAGCAGCCAAGATCGTATTCAAGAGACCCAGTACTTC. This codes for CASSQDRIQETQYF.

This clonotype came up a few times. The chain carries TRBV7-3 and TRBJ2-5; no reliable D call. In germline, CDR1 is SGHTA, CDR2 FQGTGA. The CDR3 has 15 amino acids. Trimming shortened V by 0 bases and J by 0 bases, and 8 bases separated the two germline ends. For the CDR3, the DNA is TGTGCCAGCAGCTTAACGGCGGAGTACCAAGAGACCCAGTACTTC. As protein: CASSLTAEYQETQYF.

As regards this clonotype: Given a much more abundant clone one base away, this may be a read error. The chain employs TRBV7-2 and TRBJ2-3, with D possibly TRBD2 on 6 matching bases. This CDR3 contains 15 residues. Germline V CDR1 and CDR2: SGHTA, FQGNSA. The germline V and J ends were trimmed by 0 bases and 6 bases, with 13 bases remaining between them. DNA for the CDR3: TGTGCCAGCAGCTTAGCGCTTGTGGGGAGGGATACGCAGTATTTT. Translating it yields CASSLALVGRDTQYF.

V is TRBV11-2 and J is TRBJ2-5; D could derive from TRBD1 or TRBD2 (5 bases each). V shed 0 bases and J shed 5 bases, with 10 bases lying between them. This CDR3 spans 14 amino acids. Looked up from germline, CDR1 is SGHAT and CDR2 is FQNNGV. The CDR3 protein is CASSLDGGSETQYF. CDR3 in DNA: TGTGCCAGCAGCTTAGATGGGGGAAGCGAGACCCAGTACTTC. Combining the CDR3 with reference TRBV11-2 and TRBJ2-5 gives the whole variable domain EAGVAQSPRYKIIEKRQSVAFWCNPISGHATLYWYQQILGQGPKLLIQFQNNGVVDDSQLPKDRFSAERLKGVDSTLKIQPAKLEDSAVYLCASSLDGGSETQYFGPGTRLLVL.

This clonotype was observed a handful of times. The junction and the germline gene differ at one end; a read error may be behind it. The chain employs TRBV4-1 and TRBJ1-1, with a tentative D call TRBD1 (5 bases). This CDR3 has 16 residues. Germline CDR1 MGHRA, CDR2 YSYEKL. The CDR3 DNA follows: TGCGCCAGCAGACAAGTGATGGGGCCCCGGGGCACTGAAGCTTTCTTT. Its protein is CASRQVMGPRGTEAFF.